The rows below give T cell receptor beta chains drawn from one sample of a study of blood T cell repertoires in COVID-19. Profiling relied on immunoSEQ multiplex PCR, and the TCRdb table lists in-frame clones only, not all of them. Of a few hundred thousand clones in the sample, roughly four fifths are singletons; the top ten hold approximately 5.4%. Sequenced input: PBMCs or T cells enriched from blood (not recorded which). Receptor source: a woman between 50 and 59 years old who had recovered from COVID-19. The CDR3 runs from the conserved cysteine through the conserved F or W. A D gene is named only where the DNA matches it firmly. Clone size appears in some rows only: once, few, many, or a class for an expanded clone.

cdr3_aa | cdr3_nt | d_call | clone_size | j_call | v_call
CASSYQGVGGYTF | TGTGCCAGCAGTTACCAGGGGGTGGGCGGCTACACCTTC | TRBD1 | . | TRBJ1-2 | TRBV27
CASSVELNTGELFF | TGTGCCAGCAGCGTAGAACTGAACACCGGGGAGCTGTTTTTT | . | . | TRBJ2-2 | TRBV9
CASSVGTSTTYEQYF | TGTGCCAGCAGCGTCGGGACTAGCACGACCTACGAGCAGTACTTC | TRBD2 | . | TRBJ2-7 | TRBV9
CASSEGRGLGGYTF | TGTGCCAGCAGTGAAGGCAGGGGGCTCGGTGGCTACACCTTC | TRBD1 | . | TRBJ1-2 | TRBV2
CASRAGGGPRRTDTQYF | TGTGCCAGCAGGGCTGGGGGGGGCCCACGTCGCACAGATACGCAGTATTTT | . | . | TRBJ2-3 | TRBV5-6
CASRYRGQYNEQFF | TGTGCCAGCAGATACCGAGGACAGTACAATGAGCAGTTCTTC | . | . | TRBJ2-1 | TRBV27
CASSPQTVSNEKLFF | TGTGCCAGTAGTCCGCAGACAGTCTCCAATGAAAAACTGTTTTTT | . | . | TRBJ1-4 | TRBV19
CASSLAGGKRNTEAFF | TGTGCCAGCAGCTTGGCCGGGGGGAAACGGAACACTGAAGCTTTCTTT | . | . | TRBJ1-1 | TRBV5-4
CASSSSGGFINEQFF | TGTGCCAGCAGCTCTAGCGGGGGGTTTATTAATGAGCAGTTCTTC | TRBD2 | . | TRBJ2-1 | TRBV5-4
CASSEQGWTGELFF | TGTGCCAGCAGTGAACAGGGGTGGACCGGGGAGCTGTTTTTT | . | . | TRBJ2-2 | TRBV6-1
CAWSLQGSYEQYF | TGTGCCTGGAGTCTCCAGGGCTCCTACGAGCAGTACTTC | . | few | TRBJ2-7 | TRBV30
CASSFTQTGWTDEQYF | TGTGCCAGCAGCTTCACCCAGACAGGATGGACGGACGAGCAGTACTTC | . | . | TRBJ2-7 | TRBV11-2
CASSPGSGSSYEQYF | TGCGCCAGCAGCCCAGGTAGTGGCAGCTCCTACGAGCAGTACTTC | . | . | TRBJ2-7 | TRBV4-3
CASSLGQITTIYF | TGTGCCAGCAGCTTGGGACAGATTACTACCATATATTTT | . | . | TRBJ1-3 | TRBV5-6
CAWTPTGSYGYTF | TGTGCCTGGACGCCTACAGGGTCCTATGGCTACACCTTC | . | . | TRBJ1-2 | TRBV30
CASSRDTSSGANVLTF | TGTGCCAGCAGCAGGGACACCAGCTCTGGGGCCAACGTCCTGACTTTC | . | once | TRBJ2-6 | TRBV7-3
CASKHTAGQGGRDGYTF | TGCGCCAGCAAACACACGGCGGGACAGGGGGGGAGAGATGGCTACACCTTC | TRBD1 | few | TRBJ1-2 | TRBV4-3
CASRKLSGLPNTGELFF | TGTGCCAGCAGAAAACTTTCGGGACTACCTAACACCGGGGAGCTGTTTTTT | TRBD2 | . | TRBJ2-2 | TRBV27
CASSLEGANYGYTF | TGCGCCAGCAGCCTGGAGGGAGCTAACTATGGCTACACCTTC | . | . | TRBJ1-2 | TRBV5-1
CASSLATGVGGYEQYF | TGTGCCAGCAGCTTGGCGACAGGGGTAGGGGGTTACGAGCAGTACTTC | TRBD1 | once | TRBJ2-7 | TRBV5-4
CASSQDYGVGTGGNEQFF | TGCGCCAGCAGCCAAGATTACGGGGTGGGGACAGGGGGCAATGAGCAGTTCTTC | TRBD1 | . | TRBJ2-1 | TRBV4-3
CASSVSGSSYNEQFF | TGTGCCAGCAGCGTAAGCGGGAGCTCCTACAATGAGCAGTTCTTC | TRBD2 | . | TRBJ2-1 | TRBV9
CASSLGGLAGVRTGELFF | TGTGCCAGCAGCTTGGGGGGACTAGCGGGAGTTAGGACCGGGGAGCTGTTTTTT | TRBD2 | few | TRBJ2-2 | TRBV5-5
CASSQPDSSGDTQYF | TGCGCCAGCAGCCAACCGGACAGCTCTGGGGATACGCAGTATTTT | . | . | TRBJ2-3 | TRBV4-1
CASSPRSGGEAFF | TGTGCCAGCAGCCCCAGGTCCGGGGGTGAAGCTTTCTTT | . | . | TRBJ1-1 | TRBV12-3/TRBV12-4
CAWSYSGSLEAFF | TGTGCCTGGTCCTACTCCGGGAGTCTAGAAGCTTTCTTT | . | . | TRBJ1-1 | TRBV30
CASSTQGAFNSPLHF | TGTGCCAGTAGTACGCAGGGGGCTTTTAATTCACCCCTCCACTTT | TRBD1 | . | TRBJ1-6 | TRBV19
CATSSGQGASGNTIYF | TGTGCCACCAGCAGCGGCCAGGGCGCCTCTGGAAACACCATATATTTT | . | . | TRBJ1-3 | TRBV15
CASSPTGTATSHFF | TGTGCCAGCAGTCCAACCGGGACAGCAACCTCGCATTTCTTT | TRBD1 | . | TRBJ1-1 | TRBV6-5
CSAPRVHEQFF | TGCAGTGCCCCGAGGGTCCATGAGCAGTTCTTC | . | . | TRBJ2-1 | TRBV20-1
CASIPTGDEGNTIYF | TGCGCCAGCATTCCGACAGGGGATGAAGGAAACACCATATATTTT | TRBD1 | . | TRBJ1-3 | TRBV10-1
CASSLGPNRDLNYGYTF | TGTGCCAGCAGCTTAGGCCCAAACAGGGATCTTAACTATGGCTACACCTTC | . | . | TRBJ1-2 | TRBV7-2
CASSLLGQGRQPQHF | TGTGCCAGCAGTCTCCTGGGACAGGGAAGACAGCCCCAGCATTTT | TRBD1 | . | TRBJ1-5 | TRBV6-2/TRBV6-3
CASSRSGLSYEQYF | TGTGCCAGCAGCCGTAGCGGGCTATCCTACGAGCAGTACTTC | TRBD2 | . | TRBJ2-7 | TRBV7-2
CASSLLVGIGDGYTF | TGTGCCAGCAGCTTACTCGTTGGGATAGGGGATGGCTACACCTTC | . | few | TRBJ1-2 | TRBV11-2
CAISEGTSGGFNEQYF | TGTGCCATCAGTGAGGGGACTAGCGGGGGGTTTAACGAGCAGTACTTC | TRBD2 | . | TRBJ2-7 | TRBV10-3
CAISESRVRTEAFF | TGTGCCATCAGTGAGTCGAGGGTTAGAACTGAAGCTTTCTTT | . | . | TRBJ1-1 | TRBV10-3
CASSLFSLGDGSNQPQHF | TGTGCCAGCAGTTTATTCAGTCTAGGGGATGGGAGCAATCAGCCCCAGCATTTT | . | . | TRBJ1-5 | TRBV27
CASSPSPGQNYGYTF | TGTGCCAGCAGCCCATCCCCAGGACAAAACTATGGCTACACCTTC | . | . | TRBJ1-2 | TRBV5-4
CASTGQGAAEAFF | TGTGCCAGCACCGGACAGGGGGCGGCTGAAGCTTTCTTT | TRBD1 | large | TRBJ1-1 | TRBV27
CATSDPWAHNEQFF | TGTGCCACCAGTGATCCGTGGGCGCACAATGAGCAGTTCTTC | . | . | TRBJ2-1 | TRBV24-1
CASSLGRQGGEKLFF | TGTGCCAGCAGCTTAGGGAGGCAGGGAGGTGAAAAACTGTTTTTT | . | . | TRBJ1-4 | TRBV7-2
CASSWDRGTDTQYF | TGTGCCAGTAGTTGGGACAGGGGAACAGATACGCAGTATTTT | TRBD1 | . | TRBJ2-3 | TRBV19
CASSLASTTSYEQYF | TGTGCCAGCAGCTTAGCTAGCACGACTTCCTACGAGCAGTACTTC | . | few | TRBJ2-7 | TRBV7-6
CASSPETSGGGSAFF | TGTGCCAGCTCACCGGAGACCTCAGGGGGCGGGTCAGCTTTCTTT | TRBD1 | . | TRBJ1-1 | TRBV18
CASSLAGTVYEQYF | TGTGCCAGCAGCTTAGCCGGGACAGTCTACGAGCAGTACTTC | TRBD1 | . | TRBJ2-7 | TRBV13
CASSPDRNYGYTF | TGTGCCAGCAGCCCGGACAGAAACTATGGCTACACCTTC | . | . | TRBJ1-2 | TRBV7-9
CASSSGPQGSGNTIYF | TGCGCCAGCAGCTCAGGCCCACAGGGCTCTGGAAACACCATATATTTT | . | . | TRBJ1-3 | TRBV5-1
CASSGPGTWLAGAGNQPQHF | TGTGCCAGCAGTGGCCCCGGGACCTGGCTTGCAGGGGCCGGCAATCAGCCCCAGCATTTT | . | . | TRBJ1-5 | TRBV2
CARSTQGSPYNEQFF | TGTGCCAGAAGTACTCAGGGATCCCCCTACAATGAGCAGTTCTTC | . | . | TRBJ2-1 | TRBV5-3
CASSQEGGGYTEAFF | TGCGCCAGCAGCCAAGAAGGCGGCGGATACACTGAAGCTTTCTTT | . | . | TRBJ1-1 | TRBV4-3
CASSLNGQGYEQYF | TGCGCCAGCAGCTTAAATGGACAGGGCTACGAGCAGTACTTC | TRBD1 | . | TRBJ2-7 | TRBV5-1
CASSLSPAYEQYF | TGTGCCAGCAGTTTATCGCCGGCCTACGAGCAGTACTTC | . | . | TRBJ2-7 | TRBV27